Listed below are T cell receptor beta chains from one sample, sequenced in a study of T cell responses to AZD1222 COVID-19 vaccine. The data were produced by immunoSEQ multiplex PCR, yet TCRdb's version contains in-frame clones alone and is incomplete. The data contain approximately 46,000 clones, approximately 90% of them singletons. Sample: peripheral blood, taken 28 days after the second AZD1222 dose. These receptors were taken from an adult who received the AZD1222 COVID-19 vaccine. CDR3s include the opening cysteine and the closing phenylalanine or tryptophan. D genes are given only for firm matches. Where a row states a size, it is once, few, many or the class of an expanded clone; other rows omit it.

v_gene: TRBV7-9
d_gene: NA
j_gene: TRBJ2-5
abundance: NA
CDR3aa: CASSLVRAETQYF
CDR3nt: TGTGCCAGCAGCTTAGTCCGCGCGGAGACCCAGTACTTC

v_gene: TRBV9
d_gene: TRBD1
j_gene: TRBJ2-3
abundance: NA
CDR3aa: CASSNRGENTQYF
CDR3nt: TGTGCCAGCAGTAACAGGGGCGAGAATACGCAGTATTTT

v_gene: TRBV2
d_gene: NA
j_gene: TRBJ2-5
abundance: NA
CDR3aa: CASSDDYLQTQYF
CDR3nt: TGTGCCAGCAGTGACGACTACTTGCAGACCCAGTACTTC

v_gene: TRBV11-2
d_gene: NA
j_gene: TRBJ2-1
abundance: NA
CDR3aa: CASSRYRTEANEQFF
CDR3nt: TGTGCCAGCAGCCGGTATAGAACTGAGGCCAATGAGCAGTTCTTC

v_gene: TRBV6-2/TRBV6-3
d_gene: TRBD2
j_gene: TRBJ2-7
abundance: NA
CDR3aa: CASSYSSGSSHEQYF
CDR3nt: TGTGCCAGCAGTTACAGTAGCGGGAGTAGCCACGAGCAGTACTTC

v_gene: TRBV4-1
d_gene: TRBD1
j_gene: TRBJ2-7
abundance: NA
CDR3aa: CASSQPGQGPEQYF
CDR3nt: TGCGCCAGCAGCCAGCCGGGACAGGGGCCCGAGCAGTACTTC

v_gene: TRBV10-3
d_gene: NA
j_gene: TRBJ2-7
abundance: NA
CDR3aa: CAISDLGGLQSSYEQYF
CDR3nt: TGTGCCATCAGTGACCTCGGCGGGCTGCAGAGCTCCTACGAGCAGTACTTC

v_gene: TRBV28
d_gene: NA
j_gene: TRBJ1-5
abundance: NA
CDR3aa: CASSLRVELQPQHF
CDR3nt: TGTGCCAGCAGTCTGAGGGTGGAACTTCAGCCCCAGCATTTT

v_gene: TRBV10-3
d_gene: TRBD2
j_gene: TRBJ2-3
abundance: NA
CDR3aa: CAISSLGTSGRGGTDTQYF
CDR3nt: TGTGCCATCAGTTCGCTCGGGACTAGCGGGAGGGGGGGCACAGATACGCAGTATTTT

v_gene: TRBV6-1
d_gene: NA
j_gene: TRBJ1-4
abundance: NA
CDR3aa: CASSESGQTSSEKLFF
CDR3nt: TGTGCCAGCAGTGAAAGTGGACAGACGTCAAGTGAAAAACTGTTTTTT

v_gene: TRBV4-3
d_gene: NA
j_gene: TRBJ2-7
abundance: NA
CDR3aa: CASSQETPSYEQYF
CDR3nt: TGCGCCAGCAGCCAGGAGACACCCTCCTACGAGCAGTACTTC

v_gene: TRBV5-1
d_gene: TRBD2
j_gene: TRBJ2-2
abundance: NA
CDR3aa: CASSWLAGGLTGELFF
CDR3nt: TGCGCCAGCAGCTGGCTAGCGGGAGGGCTCACCGGGGAGCTGTTTTTT

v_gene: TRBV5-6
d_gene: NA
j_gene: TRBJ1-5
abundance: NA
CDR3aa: CASSQRVGQPQHF
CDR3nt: TGTGCCAGCAGCCAGCGGGTCGGACAGCCCCAGCATTTT

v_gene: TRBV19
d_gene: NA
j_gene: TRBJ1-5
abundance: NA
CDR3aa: CASNPGYSNQPQHF
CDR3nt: TGTGCCAGTAATCCAGGTTATAGCAATCAGCCCCAGCATTTT

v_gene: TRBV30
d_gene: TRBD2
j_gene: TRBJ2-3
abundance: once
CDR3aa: CAWRPGLFTDTQYF
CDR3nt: TGTGCCTGGCGACCGGGACTATTCACAGATACGCAGTATTTT

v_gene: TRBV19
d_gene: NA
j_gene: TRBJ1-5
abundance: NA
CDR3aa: CASSIVGGAVDQPQHF
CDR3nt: TGTGCCAGTAGTATAGTAGGGGGGGCAGTAGATCAGCCCCAGCATTTT

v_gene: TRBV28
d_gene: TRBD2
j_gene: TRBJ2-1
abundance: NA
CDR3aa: CASSSIAGGPHNEQFF
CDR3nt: TGTGCCAGCAGTTCTATAGCGGGAGGGCCGCACAATGAGCAGTTCTTC

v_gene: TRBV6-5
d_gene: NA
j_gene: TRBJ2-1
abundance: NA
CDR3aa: CASGTVNNEQFF
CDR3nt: TGTGCCAGCGGGACGGTTAACAATGAGCAGTTCTTC

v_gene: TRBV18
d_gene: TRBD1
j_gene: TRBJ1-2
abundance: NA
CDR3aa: CASSPGQGAEGYTF
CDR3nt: TGTGCCAGCTCACCGGGACAGGGAGCGGAGGGCTACACCTTC

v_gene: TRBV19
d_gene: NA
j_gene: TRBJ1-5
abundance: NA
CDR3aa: CASSFQGKPQHF
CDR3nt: TGTGCCAGTAGTTTCCAGGGGAAGCCCCAGCATTTT

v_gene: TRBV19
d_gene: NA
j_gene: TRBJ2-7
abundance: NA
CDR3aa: CASSIGADSVSYEQYF
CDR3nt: TGTGCCAGTAGTATCGGGGCTGACAGTGTCTCCTACGAGCAGTACTTC

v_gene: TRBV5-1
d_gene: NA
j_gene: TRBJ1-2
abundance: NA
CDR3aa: CASSLEGNYGYTF
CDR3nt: TGCGCCAGCAGTTTAGAGGGGAACTATGGCTACACCTTC

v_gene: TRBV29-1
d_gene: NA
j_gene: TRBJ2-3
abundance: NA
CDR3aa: CSVDRGNSDTQYF
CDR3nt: TGCAGCGTTGATCGCGGGAACTCAGATACGCAGTATTTT